These 26 T cell receptor beta chains share one sample of origin, sequenced in a study of T cells after yellow fever vaccination. TCRdb re-analysed the 5' RACE reads in MiXCR, keeping a single row per CDR3 protein. The sample has some 400,000 distinct CDR3 sequences, about 6.2% seen once. The source was PBMCs, collected 5 days after the yellow fever booster vaccination. The source is a young man who received the YFV17D yellow fever vaccine.

This clonotype was detected a few times. The V gene is TRBV5-1, the J gene TRBJ2-3; a possible D gene is TRBD2 (5 bases). The V and J ends lost 0 bases and 5 bases respectively, with 13 bases between them. Germline CDR1 is SGHRS and CDR2 is YFSETQ. The CDR3 extends over 15 amino acids. As DNA, the CDR3 is TGCGCCAGCAGCTTGGCCCCTGGAGAGGGAGATACGCAGTATTTT. Protein sequence: CASSLAPGEGDTQYF.

This clonotype was seen only a few times. This sequence joins TRBV5-6 and TRBJ2-4; D possibly corresponds to TRBD1 (5 bases). Germline loops: CDR1 SGHDT, CDR2 YYEEEE. The CDR3 contains 15 residues. Trimming stripped 0 bases from V and 0 bases from J, with 7 bases between. The CDR3 region has the DNA TGTGCCAGCAGCTTGGTAGGGGCAGCCAAAAACATTCAGTACTTC. This codes for CASSLVGAAKNIQYF.

This chain uses TRBV30 with TRBJ2-5, with a tentative D call TRBD2 (6 bases). V was trimmed by 3 bases and J by 5 bases, leaving 16 bases between them. Germline V gene data show CDR1 as GTSNPN and CDR2 as SVGIG (reference sequence). The length of the CDR3 is 14 residues. The CDR3 bases are TGTGCCTGGAGGAAGACAGCTGGGGGGGAGACCCAGTACTTC. It yields the protein CAWRKTAGGETQYF.

The V gene is TRBV4-1, the J gene TRBJ2-3; the D gene is possibly TRBD1 (5 bases). Trimming removed 0 bases at V and 2 bases at J, with 9 bases between. The CDR3 consists of 15 residues. Germline V CDR1 and CDR2: MGHRA, YSYEKL. CDR3 sequence: CASSQEVGLTDTQYF. CDR3 in DNA: TGCGCCAGCAGCCAAGAAGTGGGGCTCACAGATACGCAGTATTTT.

This clonotype was counted at least ten times. The genes are TRBV30 and TRBJ2-1, with unresolved D. Germline V gene data show CDR1 as GTSNPN and CDR2 as SVGIG (reference sequence). This CDR3 has 11 amino acids. V lost 2 bases to trimming and J lost 9 bases, with 8 bases between them. The chain's CDR3 is CAWSFRSEQFF. The CDR3 coding sequence is TGTGCCTGGAGTTTCCGTAGTGAGCAGTTCTTC. The full variable domain, with the rest looked up from reference TRBV30 and TRBJ2-1, is SQTIHQWPATLVQPVGSPLSLECTVEGTSNPNLYWYRQAAGRGLQLLFYSVGIGQISSEVPQNLSASRPQDRQFILSSKKLLLSDSGFYLCAWSFRSEQFFGPGTRLTVL.

This clonotype was counted at least ten times. This rearrangement joins TRBV6-5 to TRBJ2-5, with D hard to call. The CDR3 has 12 residues. Germline V gene data show CDR1 as MNHEY and CDR2 as SVGAGI. Trimming pared 6 bases from V and 3 bases from J, leaving 8 bases between. Here the CDR3 reads CASSHTKETQYF. Here the CDR3 DNA reads TGTGCCAGCAGCCACACCAAAGAGACCCAGTACTTC.

In this sample, this clonotype turned up a few times. The chain carries TRBV9 and TRBJ2-3; weak D call: TRBD2 (6 bases). The CDR3 consists of 16 residues. Germline CDR1 and CDR2: SGDLS and YYNGEE. Trimming left V 2 bases short and J 2 bases short, with 15 bases between. The CDR3 protein is CASSVSSRGFTDTQYF. The CDR3, as DNA: TGTGCCAGCAGCGTGTCGTCGCGGGGCTTCACAGATACGCAGTATTTT.

This rearrangement joins TRBV4-2 to TRBJ2-1; D uncertain. Germline V gene data show CDR1 as LGHNA and CDR2 as YNFKEQ. The CDR3 totals 14 residues. V lost 3 bases to trimming and J lost 2 bases, with 8 bases between them. The CDR3 region has the DNA TGTGCCAGCAGCCATCGTGGCGCCTACAATGAGCAGTTCTTC. Amino acids: CASSHRGAYNEQFF.

The genes are TRBV19 and TRBJ1-2, with D hard to call. CDR3 length: 14 residues. Trimming pared 6 bases from V and 0 bases from J, leaving 11 bases between. Germline values: CDR1 LNHDA, CDR2 SQIVND (reference sequence). CDR3 in amino acids: CASSPAVTNYGYTF. CDR3 sequence (DNA): TGTGCCAGTAGCCCCGCGGTGACTAACTATGGCTACACCTTC.

This clonotype was recorded a few times. The chain links TRBV20-1 to TRBJ2-3; D not resolved. The CDR3 sequence is 14 residues long. Germline V gene data show CDR1 as DFQATT and CDR2 as SNEGSKA (reference sequence). With 6 bases removed from V and 2 bases from J, the gap between germline ends came to 15 bases. Written as DNA, the CDR3 is TGCAGTGCCCGCGCGCTACCTATCACAGATACGCAGTATTTT. It specifies CSARALPITDTQYF.

This clonotype turned up a few times. The V gene is TRBV29-1, the J gene TRBJ2-3, with 9 bases lining up with TRBD1. CDR3 length equals 13 residues. V gave up 2 bases and J gave up 6 bases; unmatched junction bases: 3. Germline V gives CDR1 SQVTM, CDR2 ANQGSEA. The CDR3 sequence: CSVETGGSDTQYF. The CDR3 DNA follows: TGCAGCGTTGAAACAGGGGGCTCGGATACGCAGTATTTT.

In this sample, this clonotype turned up a few times. J is TRBJ2-1 and V is TRBV29-1, with 8 bases matching TRBD2. V shed 8 bases, J shed 8 bases, and the junction held 11 bases outside the gene matches. The CDR3 covers 13 residues. The germline V gene encodes CDR1 SQVTM and CDR2 ANQGSEA. The CDR3 reads CSLDRAGGDEQFF. CDR3 DNA: TGCAGCCTCGATCGGGCGGGAGGCGATGAGCAGTTCTTC.

This clonotype was detected a few times. The chain is built from TRBV12-3 or TRBV12-4 and TRBJ1-5; D not resolved. The CDR3 contains 13 residues. Trimming took 6 bases from V and 6 from J, leaving 12 bases between them. DNA for the CDR3: TGTGCCAGCAGCATTGCGGGGATTCAGCCCCAGCATTTT. This sequence encodes CASSIAGIQPQHF.

In this sample, this clonotype turned up a few times. V is TRBV6-5 and J is TRBJ2-1; 7 bases line up with TRBD1. Germline CDR1 MNHEY, CDR2 SVGAGI. CDR3 length: 15 amino acids. After removal of 0 bases from V and 4 bases from J, the junction contained 3 bases not matched to a gene. The CDR3 DNA reads as TGTGCCAGCAGTTACTCAGGGACAGCATACAATGAGCAGTTCTTC. Its protein product is CASSYSGTAYNEQFF.

This clonotype was counted many times. This chain connects TRBV6-2 or TRBV6-3 to TRBJ2-7; D perhaps matches TRBD2 (6 bases). From germline, CDR1 is MNHEY and CDR2 SVGEGT. Trimming stripped 6 bases from V and 3 bases from J, with 15 bases between. The CDR3 loop spans 14 amino acids. The CDR3 DNA reads TGTGCCAGCAGCCCGAGATCGGGACTCTACGAGCAGTACTTC. Amino acids: CASSPRSGLYEQYF.

In its sample, this clonotype was seen many times. The chain carries TRBV5-5 and TRBJ2-1; D not resolved. The V gene's germline CDR1 is SGHKS and CDR2 YYEKEE (reference sequence). Trimming cost V 3 bases and J 0 bases, with 7 bases left between them. This CDR3 is 14 amino acids long. As DNA, the CDR3 is TGTGCCAGCAGCTGGCGGAGCTCCTACAATGAGCAGTTCTTC. This encodes CASSWRSSYNEQFF.

There are a few counts of this clonotype. The chain combines TRBV7-9 with TRBJ2-7, with D unclear. V dropped 4 bases and J dropped 3 bases, with 10 bases sitting between them. In germline, CDR1 is SEHNR, CDR2 FQNEAQ (reference sequence). The CDR3 runs to 13 residues. For the CDR3, the DNA is TGTGCCAGCAGCTCTCCTGCGGACTACGAGCAGTACTTC. It specifies CASSSPADYEQYF.

The table lists this clonotype with many counts. This chain connects TRBV12-3 or TRBV12-4 to TRBJ2-5; D gene uncertain. This CDR3 has 13 residues. The V gene lost 3 bases and the J gene lost 7 bases, with 12 bases spanning the gap. For the CDR3, the DNA is TGTGCCAGCAGTTTTAGCTGGCTTGGGACCCAGTACTTC. This gives the protein CASSFSWLGTQYF.

This clonotype was observed many times. This chain uses TRBV4-3 with TRBJ2-7, with 7 nucleotides matching TRBD2. Germline V lookup: CDR1 LGHNA, CDR2 YSLEER. J gave up 0 bases and V 0 bases, and 14 bases lay outside the gene matches. The CDR3 covers 19 residues. CDR3 in amino acids: CASSQDLLFSGGDSYEQYF. The CDR3 DNA reads TGCGCCAGCAGCCAAGATCTCTTATTCTCGGGGGGAGACTCCTACGAGCAGTACTTC.

In its sample, this clonotype was seen many times. This chain connects TRBV5-1 to TRBJ2-2, with no clear D. CDR1 and CDR2 from the germline V gene are SGHRS and YFSETQ. V shed 5 bases and J shed 1 base, with 9 bases lying between them. The CDR3 runs 14 residues. The DNA for the CDR3 is TGCGCCAGCAGAATGGGCGGGAACACCGGGGAGCTGTTTTTT. Its translation is CASRMGGNTGELFF.

This chain uses TRBV30 with TRBJ2-3; either TRBD1 or TRBD2 may supply D (5 bases each). Germline V gene data show CDR1 as GTSNPN and CDR2 as SVGIG (reference sequence). The CDR3 extends over 16 amino acids. Trimming removed 4 bases at V and 2 bases at J, with 19 bases between. DNA for the CDR3: TGTGCCTGGAACCCACGGGACCGTAAACTCACAGATACGCAGTATTTT. Its protein product is CAWNPRDRKLTDTQYF.

This clonotype was seen only a few times. The CDR3 DNA sequence: TGCAGCGTTGCGGCAGGGAGCTCCTACAATGAGCAGTTCTTC. It translates to CSVAAGSSYNEQFF. V is TRBV29-1 and J is TRBJ2-1; possibly TRBD1 or TRBD2 for D (5 bases each). Germline CDR1 is SQVTM and CDR2 is ANQGSEA. This CDR3 spans 14 amino acids. V was pared by 4 bases and J by 0 bases, with 10 bases between.

In this sample, this clonotype turned up many times. The gene calls are TRBV9 and TRBJ2-7, with a tentative D call TRBD2 (5 bases). The CDR3 has 14 residues. Germline V gene data show CDR1 as SGDLS and CDR2 as YYNGEE. V gave up 4 bases and J gave up 1 base, with 12 bases separating them. As DNA, the CDR3 is TGTGCCAGCAGCCTGGACTCAAATTCCTACGAGCAGTACTTC. It yields the protein CASSLDSNSYEQYF.

This clonotype was recorded at least ten times. The genes are TRBV3-1 and TRBJ2-7, with D hard to call. Germline V gene sequence: CDR1 LGHDT, CDR2 YNNKEL (reference sequence). V was clipped by 1 base and J by 0 bases, with 13 bases between them. The CDR3 extends over 16 amino acids. The CDR3 here is CASSQGPGARSYEQYF. Written as DNA, the CDR3 is TGTGCCAGCAGCCAAGGACCAGGAGCACGCTCCTACGAGCAGTACTTC.

The V gene is TRBV20-1, the J gene TRBJ2-7; unclear D gene. Between the trimmed V and J ends, which lost 7 bases and 7 bases, there was a span of 26 bases. CDR3 length equals 15 residues. The germline CDR1 and CDR2 sequences are DFQATT and SNEGSKA (reference sequence). As DNA, the CDR3 is TGCAGTGGCTCGGCCGTCGCGGCGACTTTGGGGGAGCAGTACTTC. This codes for CSGSAVAATLGEQYF.

The chain employs TRBV20-1 and TRBJ1-1, with D possibly TRBD1 on 6 matching bases. The germline CDR1 and CDR2 sequences are DFQATT and SNEGSKA (reference sequence). Between the trimmed V and J ends, which lost 1 base and 11 bases, there was a span of 11 bases. The CDR3 is 11 amino acids. CDR3 DNA sequence: TGCAGTGCTAGAGTAGTAGGGGGGGCTTTCTTT. It translates to CSARVVGGAFF.